The 14 T cell receptor beta chains presented below share a single source sample, sequenced in a study of T cells after yellow fever vaccination. TCRdb re-called the 5' RACE reads with MiXCR, one entry per CDR3 protein. The sample includes approximately 85,000 distinct CDR3 sequences, 13% seen only once; the top ten take around 24%. The material sequenced was CD8+ T cells not binding an NS4B(214-222) dextramer, sorted from PBMCs, taken roughly 20 days after the first yellow fever vaccination. The source of these receptors is a man aged 18 to 30 who received the YFV17D yellow fever vaccine.

This clonotype showed up many times. This chain uses TRBV5-6 with TRBJ2-7, with D hard to call. The CDR3 is made up of 14 amino acids. The V end was cut by 0 bases, the J end by 0 bases, with 7 bases between. The germline CDR1 and CDR2 sequences are SGHDT and YYEEEE. The CDR3 sequence: CASSLGLSSYEQYF. The CDR3, as DNA: TGTGCCAGCAGCTTGGGACTGAGCTCCTACGAGCAGTACTTC.

This clonotype showed up just a few times. The CDR3 spells CASSQVLLAGGPGDTQYF. The CDR3 coding sequence is TGCGCCAGCAGCCAAGTCTTACTAGCGGGGGGGCCTGGAGATACGCAGTATTTT. V gene TRBV4-1 combines with J gene TRBJ2-3; the match to TRBD2 covers 13 bases. Looked up from germline, CDR1 is MGHRA and CDR2 is YSYEKL. J gave up 5 bases and V 1 base, and 9 bases lay outside the gene matches. The CDR3 sequence is 18 residues long.

This clonotype came up a few times. The chain employs TRBV20-1 and TRBJ2-3; perhaps TRBD2 as D (6 bases). Germline values: CDR1 DFQATT, CDR2 SNEGSKA (reference sequence). CDR3 length: 15 amino acids. The germline V and J ends were trimmed by 0 bases and 2 bases, with 12 bases remaining between them. The CDR3 loop is CSARDLAGLTDTQYF. In nucleotides, the CDR3 is TGCAGTGCTAGAGATCTGGCGGGGCTCACAGATACGCAGTATTTT.

The table lists this clonotype with a count of one. The V gene is TRBV2, the J gene TRBJ2-3, with 10 bases aligning to TRBD2. Trimming took 0 bases from V and 3 from J; bases not matched to a gene: 12. There are 19 residues in the CDR3. Per germline, CDR1 SNHLY and CDR2 FYNNEI. CDR3 loop: CASSEAGPHELAGTDTQYF. In DNA form, the CDR3 reads TGTGCCAGCAGTGAAGCCGGCCCCCACGAACTAGCGGGGACAGATACGCAGTATTTT. Combining the CDR3 with reference TRBV2 and TRBJ2-3 gives the whole variable domain EPEVTQTPSHQVTQMGQEVILRCVPISNHLYFYWYRQILGQKVEFLVSFYNNEISEKSEIFDDQFSVERPDGSNFTLKIRSTKLEDSAMYFCASSEAGPHELAGTDTQYFGPGTRLTVL.

The CDR3 region is CASSNRDSFYEQYF. For the CDR3, the DNA is TGCGCCAGCAGCAACCGGGACAGCTTTTACGAGCAGTACTTC. The genes are TRBV4-1 and TRBJ2-7; TRBD1 agrees at 7 bases. With V trimmed by 5 bases and J by 4 bases, 8 bases remained unmatched. Germline V gene data show CDR1 as MGHRA and CDR2 as YSYEKL. This CDR3 is 14 amino acids long.

This chain links TRBV5-4 with TRBJ2-7; D may match TRBD1 or TRBD2 (5 bases each). The CDR3 runs 14 residues. V was pared by 3 bases and J by 0 bases, with 10 bases between. Germline-derived CDR1 and CDR2 are SGHNT and YYREEE (reference sequence). DNA for the CDR3: TGTGCCAGCAGCTCGGGACCTATCTCCTACGAGCAGTACGTC. Translating it yields CASSSGPISYEQYV.

This clonotype was observed many times. CDR3 amino acids: CAISDKLTQETQYF. Written as DNA, the CDR3 is TGTGCCATCAGTGACAAACTTACCCAAGAGACCCAGTACTTC. The gene calls are TRBV10-3 and TRBJ2-5; D not resolved. CDR1 ENHRY and CDR2 SYGVKD come from the germline V gene. The CDR3 length is 14 residues. The V and J ends lost 3 bases and 1 base respectively, with 9 bases between them.

The chain carries TRBV7-3 and TRBJ2-2, with a tentative D call TRBD2 (5 bases). The CDR3 is 13 amino acids. Trimming cost V 4 bases and J 6 bases, with 9 bases left between them. Per germline, CDR1 SGHTA and CDR2 FQGTGA. For the CDR3, the DNA is TGTGCCAGCAGCTCGACCGGGGCCGGGGAGCTGTTTTTT. Its protein product is CASSSTGAGELFF.

V and J are TRBV4-2 and TRBJ2-3; perhaps TRBD1 as D (6 bases). Germline V lookup: CDR1 LGHNA, CDR2 YNFKEQ. This CDR3 is built from 15 residues. Trimming took 1 base from V and 4 from J, leaving 12 bases between them. The CDR3 DNA reads as TGTGCCAGCAGCCAAGTAAAGGGGGAAGCAGATACGCAGTATTTT. Protein product: CASSQVKGEADTQYF.

The chain has TRBV12-3 or TRBV12-4 and TRBJ2-3; perhaps TRBD1 as D (6 bases). Trimming pared 8 bases from V and 9 bases from J, leaving 12 bases between. The CDR3 is 11 amino acids. The CDR3 DNA reads TGTGCCAGCGGGGGCGTATGGACGCAGTATTTT. As protein: CASGGVWTQYF.

In its sample, this clonotype was seen once. An end of the junction differs from the germline gene, which may be a read error. This sequence joins TRBV18 and TRBJ1-1; D unresolved. CDR3 length: 13 residues. CDR1 and CDR2 (germline): KGHSH, LQKENI. The CDR3 bases are TGTGCCAGCTCACCCGATTGGAACACTGAAGCTTACTTT. This translates into CASSPDWNTEAYF.

This clonotype was seen only a few times. The V call is TRBV12-3 or TRBV12-4, the J call TRBJ2-7, with TRBD1 identical over 9 bases. V gave up 3 bases and J gave up 5 bases; unmatched junction bases: 11. The length of the CDR3 is 16 residues. CDR3 sequence: CASSFFRPGQGDEQYF. CDR3 bases: TGTGCCAGCAGTTTTTTTCGCCCGGGACAGGGAGACGAGCAGTACTTC.

The V call is TRBV5-1, the J call TRBJ2-5; D may correspond to TRBD1 or TRBD2 (5 bases each). The ends were cut back, 2 bases at V and 4 bases at J, with 9 bases in the middle. CDR1 is SGHRS and CDR2 is YFSETQ in the germline V gene. This CDR3 region has 13 residues. CDR3 DNA sequence: TGCGCCAGCAGCTTCCCGGGGACAGAGACCCAGTACTTC. This translates into CASSFPGTETQYF.

The sample holds a few counts of this clonotype. CDR3 in amino acids: CASSGGDRGYEQYF. CDR3 coding DNA: TGTGCCAGCAGCGGTGGAGACAGGGGCTACGAGCAGTACTTC. The chain uses TRBV9 and TRBJ2-7; 8 positions agree with TRBD1. The length of the CDR3 is 14 residues. J lost 3 bases, V lost 3 bases, and 5 bases had no gene match. In germline, CDR1 is SGDLS, CDR2 YYNGEE.